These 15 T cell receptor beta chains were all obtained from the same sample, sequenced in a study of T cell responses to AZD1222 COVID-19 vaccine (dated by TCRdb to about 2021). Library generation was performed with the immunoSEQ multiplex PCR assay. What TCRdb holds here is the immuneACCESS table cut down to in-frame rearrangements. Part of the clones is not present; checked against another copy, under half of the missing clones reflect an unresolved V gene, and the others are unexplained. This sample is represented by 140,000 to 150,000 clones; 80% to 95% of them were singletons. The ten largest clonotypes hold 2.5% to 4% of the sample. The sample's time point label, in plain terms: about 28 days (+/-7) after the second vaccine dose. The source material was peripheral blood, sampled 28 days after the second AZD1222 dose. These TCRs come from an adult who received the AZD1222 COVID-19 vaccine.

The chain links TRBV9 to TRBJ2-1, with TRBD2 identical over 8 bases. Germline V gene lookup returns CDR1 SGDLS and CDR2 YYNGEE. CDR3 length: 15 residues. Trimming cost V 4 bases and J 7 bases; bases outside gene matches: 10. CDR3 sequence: CASSRRSGSINEQFF. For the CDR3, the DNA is TGTGCCAGCAGCCGGAGGAGCGGGAGTATTAATGAGCAGTTCTTC.

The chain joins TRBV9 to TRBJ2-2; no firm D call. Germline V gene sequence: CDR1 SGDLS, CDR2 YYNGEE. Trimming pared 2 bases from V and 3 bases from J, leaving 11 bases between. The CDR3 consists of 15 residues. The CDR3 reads CASSVTATHTGELFF. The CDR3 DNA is TGTGCCAGCAGCGTTACTGCAACCCACACCGGGGAGCTGTTTTTT.

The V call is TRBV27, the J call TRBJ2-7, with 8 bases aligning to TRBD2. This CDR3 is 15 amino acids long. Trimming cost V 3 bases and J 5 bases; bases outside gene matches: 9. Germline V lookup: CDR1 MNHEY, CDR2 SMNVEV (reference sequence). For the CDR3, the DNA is TGTGCCAGCAGTTTGTCGGCGGGAGGATCGAACGAGCAGTACTTC. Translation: CASSLSAGGSNEQYF.

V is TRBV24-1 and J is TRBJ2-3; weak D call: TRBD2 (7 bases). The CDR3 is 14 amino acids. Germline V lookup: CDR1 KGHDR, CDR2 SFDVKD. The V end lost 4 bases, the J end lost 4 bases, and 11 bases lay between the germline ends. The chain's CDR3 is CATSERGRADTQYF. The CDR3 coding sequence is TGTGCCACCAGTGAGAGGGGGAGGGCAGATACGCAGTATTTT.

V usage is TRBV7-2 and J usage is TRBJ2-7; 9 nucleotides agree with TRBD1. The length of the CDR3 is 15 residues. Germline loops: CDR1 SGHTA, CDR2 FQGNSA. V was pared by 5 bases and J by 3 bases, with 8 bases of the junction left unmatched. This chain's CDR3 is CASSGPGTGFYEQYF. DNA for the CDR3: TGTGCCAGCAGCGGTCCCGGGACAGGGTTCTACGAGCAGTACTTC.

CDR3 in DNA: TGTGCCAGTAGTTCGCGGGACAGGGAAGGCAATGAGCAGTTCTTC. This sequence encodes CASSSRDREGNEQFF. This chain uses TRBV19 with TRBJ2-1; 9 bases map to TRBD1. This CDR3 contains 15 residues. V shed 5 bases, J shed 6 bases, and the junction held 8 bases outside the gene matches. The V gene's germline CDR1 is LNHDA and CDR2 SQIVND (reference sequence).

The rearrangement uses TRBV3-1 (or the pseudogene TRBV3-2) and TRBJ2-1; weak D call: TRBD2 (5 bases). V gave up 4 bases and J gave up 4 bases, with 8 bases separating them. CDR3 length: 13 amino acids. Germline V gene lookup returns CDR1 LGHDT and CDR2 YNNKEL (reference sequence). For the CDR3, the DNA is TGTGCCAGCAGCCCTGGAGGATACAATGAGCAGTTCTTC. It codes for CASSPGGYNEQFF.

CDR3 nucleotides: TGTGCCAGCAGGGGGCAGGGTAACTATGGCTACACCTTC. As protein: CASRGQGNYGYTF. J is TRBJ1-2 and V is TRBV6-5; the D gene is possibly TRBD1 (5 bases). With 6 bases removed from V and 1 base from J, the gap between germline ends came to 9 bases. Germline CDR1 MNHEY, CDR2 SVGAGI. The CDR3 is made up of 13 amino acids.

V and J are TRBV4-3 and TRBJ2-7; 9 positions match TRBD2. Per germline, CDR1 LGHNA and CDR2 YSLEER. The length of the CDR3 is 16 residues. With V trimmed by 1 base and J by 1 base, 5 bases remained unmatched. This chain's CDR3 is CASSQGGAGGSYEQYF. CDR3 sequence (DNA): TGCGCCAGCAGCCAAGGGGGAGCGGGAGGTTCCTACGAGCAGTACTTC.

CDR3 loop: CASSLVGLGTGELFF. The CDR3 DNA is TGTGCCAGCAGCTTAGTTGGGTTGGGCACCGGGGAGCTGTTTTTT. The chain links TRBV7-9 to TRBJ2-2; D call uncertain. CDR3 length: 15 amino acids. CDR1 is SEHNR and CDR2 is FQNEAQ in the germline V gene (reference sequence). V was trimmed by 1 base and J by 4 bases, leaving 10 bases between them.

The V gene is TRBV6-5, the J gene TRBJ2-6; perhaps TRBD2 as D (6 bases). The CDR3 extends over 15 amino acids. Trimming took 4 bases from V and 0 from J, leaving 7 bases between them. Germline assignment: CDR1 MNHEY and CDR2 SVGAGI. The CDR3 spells CASSWRGSGANVLTF. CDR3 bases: TGTGCCAGCAGTTGGCGGGGCTCTGGGGCCAACGTCCTGACTTTC.

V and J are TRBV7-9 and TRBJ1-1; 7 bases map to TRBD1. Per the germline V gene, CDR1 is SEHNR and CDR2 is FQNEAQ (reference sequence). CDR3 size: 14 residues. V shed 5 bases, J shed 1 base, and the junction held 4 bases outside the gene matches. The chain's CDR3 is CASSGGTANTEAFF. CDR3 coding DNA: TGTGCCAGCAGCGGGGGGACAGCGAACACTGAAGCTTTCTTT.

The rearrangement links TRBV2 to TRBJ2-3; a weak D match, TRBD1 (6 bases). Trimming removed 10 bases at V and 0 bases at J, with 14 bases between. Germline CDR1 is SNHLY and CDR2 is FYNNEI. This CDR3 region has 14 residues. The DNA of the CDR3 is TGTGCCACCGAAGGGACACTAAGCACAGATACGCAGTATTTT. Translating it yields CATEGTLSTDTQYF.

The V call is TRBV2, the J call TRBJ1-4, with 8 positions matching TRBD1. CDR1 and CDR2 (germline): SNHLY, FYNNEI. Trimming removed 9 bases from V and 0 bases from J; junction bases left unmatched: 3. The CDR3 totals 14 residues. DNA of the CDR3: TGTGCCAGTGGGACAGGAACAACTAATGAAAAACTGTTTTTT. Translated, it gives CASGTGTTNEKLFF.

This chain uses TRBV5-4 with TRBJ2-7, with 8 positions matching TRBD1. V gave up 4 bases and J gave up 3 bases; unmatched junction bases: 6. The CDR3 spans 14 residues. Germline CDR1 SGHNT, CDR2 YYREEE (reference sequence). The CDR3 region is CASSLLGQDYEQYF. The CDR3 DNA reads TGTGCCAGCAGCCTCTTGGGACAGGACTACGAGCAGTACTTC.